Below, 2 T cell receptor beta chains from the same sample are listed, as sequenced in a study of shared clonotypes between healthy human individuals. Using immunoSEQ multiplex PCR, the repertoire was profiled, and TCRdb retains in-frame clones only, with some absent. Among under 1,100,000 clones, approximately 78% were seen once, and the ten largest hold 0.5% to 0.65%. Sequencing input: memory CD4+ T cells from PBMCs. Subset noted: CD45RA-negative fraction. All receptors come from a man aged 18 to 30 in good health. Some clones in this sample may be carry-over from other donors' samples.

The rearrangement links TRBV27 to TRBJ1-1, with D unresolved. Trimming took 5 bases from V and 5 from J, leaving 15 bases between them. The CDR3 spans 14 residues. In germline, CDR1 is MNHEY, CDR2 SMNVEV (reference sequence). The CDR3 loop reads CASSVRAGGTEAFF. The CDR3 nucleotides read TGTGCCAGCAGTGTTCGGGCCGGAGGGACTGAAGCTTTCTTT.

The chain recombines TRBV15 with TRBJ1-1, with 7 bases lining up with TRBD1. The CDR3 is 15 residues long. Germline-derived CDR1 and CDR2 are LNHNV and YYDKDF (reference sequence). V was clipped by 3 bases and J by 8 bases; unmatched bases: 12. This chain's CDR3 is CATSRKQGSRQEAFF. CDR3 coding DNA: TGTGCCACCAGCAGGAAACAGGGGTCCCGCCAAGAAGCTTTCTTT. Full variable domain (rest looked up from reference TRBV15 and TRBJ1-1): DAMVIQNPRYQVTQFGKPVTLSCSQTLNHNVMYWYQQKSSQAPKLLFHYYDKDFNNEADTPDNFQSRRPNTSFCFLDIRSPGLGDTAMYLCATSRKQGSRQEAFFGQGTRLTVV.